Each of the 17 T cell receptor beta chains below was sequenced from the same sample in a study of blood T cell repertoires in COVID-19. Clones were read by immunoSEQ multiplex PCR, and TCRdb kept only the in-frame ones, dropping some. The table records 60,000 or so clones, more than 80% of them present only once. Specimen: peripheral blood. These receptors all come from a man at least 80 years old with acute or convalescent COVID-19.

CDR3 loop: CASSGVGRNQPQHF. DNA of the CDR3: TGTGCCAGTAGTGGGGTAGGGAGAAATCAGCCCCAGCATTTT. The rearrangement joins TRBV19 to TRBJ1-5; D remains unclear. From germline, CDR1 is LNHDA and CDR2 SQIVND (reference sequence). Deletions cut 5 bases from V and 4 bases from J, with 12 bases between. The CDR3 totals 14 residues.

V is TRBV6-6 and J is TRBJ1-5, with D maybe TRBD1 (5 bases). Trimming took 5 bases from V and 0 from J, leaving 14 bases between them. CDR1 and CDR2 (germline): MNHNY, SVGAGI (reference sequence). CDR3 length equals 16 residues. CDR3: CASSNRETVSNQPQHF. The CDR3 DNA follows: TGTGCCAGCAGTAACCGGGAGACAGTTAGCAATCAGCCCCAGCATTTT.

This clone was counted only a few times. The chain is built from TRBV11-2 and TRBJ1-1, with 7 bases fitting TRBD1. Germline V gene data show CDR1 as SGHAT and CDR2 as FQNNGV. This CDR3 contains 16 residues. V lost 5 bases and J lost 5; bases outside the gene matches: 14. The CDR3 DNA reads TGTGCCAGCAGCACCCGTTTCACAGGGGTTGGAACTGAAGCTTTCTTT. Its protein product is CASSTRFTGVGTEAFF. Full variable domain (missing parts from reference TRBV11-2 and TRBJ1-1): EAGVAQSPRYKIIEKRQSVAFWCNPISGHATLYWYQQILGQGPKLLIQFQNNGVVDDSQLPKDRFSAERLKGVDSTLKIQPAKLEDSAVYLCASSTRFTGVGTEAFFGQGTRLTVV.

In this sample, this clone turned up once. The V gene is TRBV27, the J gene TRBJ1-2, with D perhaps TRBD1 (6 bases). V lost 2 bases to trimming and J lost 2 bases, with 12 bases between them. Germline CDR1 and CDR2: MNHEY and SMNVEV (reference sequence). The length of the CDR3 is 15 residues. CDR3 loop: CASSLGGQGNYGYTF. As DNA, the CDR3 is TGTGCCAGCAGTTTAGGAGGCCAGGGGAACTATGGCTACACCTTC.

This clone has more than one count but fewer than ten. J is TRBJ1-1 and V is TRBV3-1 (or the pseudogene TRBV3-2); D remains ambiguous. Trimming pared 6 bases from V and 4 bases from J, leaving 12 bases between. The CDR3 is 13 residues long. Per the germline V gene, CDR1 is LGHDT and CDR2 is YNNKEL (reference sequence). CDR3 DNA sequence: TGTGCCAGCAGACACACAGAGGGCACTGAAGCTTTCTTT. It encodes CASRHTEGTEAFF.

V is TRBV6-6 and J is TRBJ1-2; a weak D match, TRBD1 (5 bases). The CDR3 is 14 amino acids. V lost 6 bases to trimming and J lost 7 bases, with 18 bases between them. Per germline, CDR1 MNHNY and CDR2 SVGAGI (reference sequence). In DNA, the CDR3 is TGTGCCAGCAGCTCCCTCTCCCAGGGCTCTGGCTACACCTTC. Amino acids: CASSSLSQGSGYTF.

CDR3 in DNA: TGTGCCAGCTCAGGGGTTAGGGGAACTGAAGCTTTCTTT. Its protein is CASSGVRGTEAFF. This chain uses TRBV18 with TRBJ1-1; a weak D match, TRBD1 (5 bases). Trimming removed 5 bases from V and 5 bases from J, with 12 bases in between. CDR1 is KGHSH, CDR2 LQKENI, per germline. This CDR3 is 13 amino acids long.

This clone was seen once. The chain uses TRBV29-1 and TRBJ2-3, with 10 bases lining up with TRBD2. The CDR3 is 13 residues long. CDR1 SQVTM and CDR2 ANQGSEA come from the germline V gene. V shed 7 bases and J 3 bases; nucleotides not matched to a gene: 4. CDR3 DNA: TGCAGCGGTAGCGGGGGGATGACAGATACGCAGTATTTT. Amino acids: CSGSGGMTDTQYF.

The CDR3 DNA sequence: TGTGCCAGCAGCAACAAAATCGGGACAGGGGAAGAGACCCAGTACTTC. Its protein product is CASSNKIGTGEETQYF. The chain employs TRBV27 and TRBJ2-5, with TRBD1 identical over 10 bases. The V segment lost 6 bases and the J segment 3 bases; nucleotides outside the gene matches: 10. This CDR3 spans 16 amino acids. Germline V gives CDR1 MNHEY, CDR2 SMNVEV (reference sequence).

This clone was seen a single time. The chain recombines TRBV24-1 with TRBJ2-3; 9 bases map to TRBD1. Trimming took 7 bases from V and 2 from J; bases not matched to a gene: 3. This CDR3 spans 14 amino acids. Per germline, CDR1 KGHDR and CDR2 SFDVKD. Here the CDR3 reads CATSRTGATDTQYF. CDR3 DNA: TGTGCCACCAGCAGGACAGGGGCCACAGATACGCAGTATTTT.

The CDR3 DNA is TGTGCCAGCAGTTCACAGGGGGCGCGGGCTAATGAAAAACTGTTTTTT. Translating it yields CASSSQGARANEKLFF. J is TRBJ1-4 and V is TRBV6-5; 9 positions agree with TRBD1. Germline CDR1 reads MNHEY; CDR2 reads SVGAGI. Trimming at V came to 4 bases and at J to 3 bases, leaving 6 bases not matched to a gene. The CDR3 consists of 16 residues.

The rearrangement links TRBV7-9 to TRBJ1-6; the D gene is possibly TRBD1 (6 bases). Germline CDR1 reads SEHNR; CDR2 reads FQNEAQ (reference sequence). Trimming pared 0 bases from V and 5 bases from J, leaving 14 bases between. The CDR3 runs to 17 residues. CDR3 amino acids: CASSLAYRDTDNSPLHF. The CDR3 nucleotides read TGTGCCAGCAGCTTAGCGTACCGGGACACCGATAATTCACCCCTCCACTTT.

J is TRBJ1-6 and V is TRBV6-5, with 7 bases identical to TRBD1. The CDR3 length is 15 residues. Germline CDR1 is MNHEY and CDR2 is SVGAGI. J lost 4 bases, V lost 7 bases, and 7 bases had no gene match. CDR3 in DNA: TGTGCCAGCAAGTTGTCACAGGGGTATAATTCACCCCTCCACTTT. Its protein product is CASKLSQGYNSPLHF.

The J gene is TRBJ2-2, the V gene TRBV5-1, with 9 bases that match TRBD2. After removal of 2 bases from V and 4 bases from J, the junction contained 3 bases not matched to a gene. This CDR3 is 15 amino acids long. The V gene's germline CDR1 is SGHRS and CDR2 YFSETQ. Here the CDR3 reads CASSFSGGPTGELFF. In DNA form, the CDR3 reads TGCGCCAGCAGCTTCAGCGGGGGGCCCACCGGGGAGCTGTTTTTT.

This clone was seen more than once but under ten times. This chain connects TRBV11-3 to TRBJ1-6, with D maybe TRBD1 (6 bases). Germline CDR1 and CDR2: SGHNT and YENEEA. The CDR3 is 17 amino acids. V was pared by 2 bases and J by 9 bases, with 20 bases between. The CDR3 spells CASSLMLGAAPGSPLHF. The CDR3 nucleotides read TGTGCCAGCAGCTTAATGCTGGGGGCAGCCCCGGGTTCACCCCTCCACTTT.

CDR3: CASSAPTGVNTEAFF. CDR3 bases: TGCGCCAGCAGTGCACCGACAGGGGTGAACACTGAAGCTTTCTTT. The genes are TRBV10-2 and TRBJ1-1, with 8 positions matching TRBD1. Losses at the gene ends were 4 bases for V and 0 bases for J; bases not matched to a gene: 4. This CDR3 spans 15 amino acids. Per the germline V gene, CDR1 is WSHSY and CDR2 is SAAADI.

J is TRBJ2-1 and V is TRBV7-3; 9 nucleotides agree with TRBD2. This CDR3 has 15 amino acids. V lost 2 bases, J lost 2 bases, and 1 base stayed unmatched. CDR1 SGHTA and CDR2 FQGTGA come from the germline V gene. CDR3 DNA sequence: TGTGCCAGCAGCTTACAGCGGGGGGCCTACAATGAGCAGTTCTTC. Translation gives CASSLQRGAYNEQFF. The whole variable domain, remainder taken from reference TRBV7-3 and TRBJ2-1, is GAGVSQTPSNKVTEKGKYVELRCDPISGHTALYWYRQSLGQGPEFLIYFQGTGAADDSGLPNDRFFAVRPEGSVSTLKIQRTERGDSAVYLCASSLQRGAYNEQFFGPGTRLTVL.